Below, 24 T cell receptor beta chains from the same sample are listed, as sequenced in a study of CD8+ T cells in alopecia areata. Extracted RNA was reverse transcribed, and the resulting cDNA served as sequencing template. Data came from immunoSEQ multiplex PCR; TCRdb stores just in-frame clones and leaves some out. Altogether some 130,000 clones are present, 50% to 60% being singletons, with the ten largest covering 4.5%. The specimen comprised CD4+ T cells sorted from blood, sampled at week 0. Receptors were obtained from a human donor with alopecia areata.

The rearrangement uses TRBV9 and TRBJ2-7; the D gene could be TRBD1 or TRBD2 (5 bases each). This CDR3 spans 15 amino acids. The germline gives CDR1 SGDLS, CDR2 YYNGEE. V was pared by 3 bases and J by 2 bases, with 15 bases between. The chain's CDR3 is CASSATGTLTYEQYF. The DNA of the CDR3 is TGTGCCAGCAGCGCGACCGGGACGCTGACCTACGAGCAGTACTTC.

This clone was counted between two and nine times. The chain carries TRBV21-1 and TRBJ2-7. TRBV21-1 is classified as a pseudogene. The CDR3 consists of 17 residues. The CDR3 sequence: CASSNEAWREGGDEQYF. The CDR3 DNA sequence: TGTGCCAGCAGCAATGAGGCCTGGAGAGAGGGGGGTGACGAGCAGTACTTC.

This rearrangement joins TRBV9 to TRBJ2-1; D is perhaps TRBD1 (5 bases). The CDR3 length is 15 residues. The germline CDR1 and CDR2 sequences are SGDLS and YYNGEE. Trimming shortened V by 3 bases and J by 6 bases, and 16 bases separated the two germline ends. CDR3 in amino acids: CASSAEVRALNEQFF. For the CDR3, the DNA is TGTGCCAGCAGCGCCGAGGTCAGGGCGCTCAATGAGCAGTTCTTC.

The chain is built from TRBV5-1 and TRBJ1-1; the D gene is possibly TRBD1 (6 bases). Trimming cost V 1 base and J 7 bases, with 14 bases left between them. The CDR3 is 14 residues long. In germline, CDR1 is SGHRS, CDR2 YFSETQ. In nucleotides, the CDR3 is TGCGCCAGCAGCTTGAGTCAGGGGTATGGTGAAGCTTTCTTT. Its translation: CASSLSQGYGEAFF.

This CDR3 is CASSLRGGANTEAFF. For the CDR3, the DNA is TGTGCCAGTAGCCTCCGGGGGGGCGCGAACACTGAAGCTTTCTTT. The chain uses TRBV19 and TRBJ1-1; possibly TRBD1 for D (6 bases). The CDR3 has 15 residues. With 6 bases removed from V and 1 base from J, the gap between germline ends came to 15 bases. Looked up from germline, CDR1 is LNHDA and CDR2 is SQIVND (reference sequence).

The chain has TRBV20-1 and TRBJ2-7, with a possible D match to TRBD1 (5 bases). The CDR3 spans 11 residues. Trimming removed 8 bases at V and 1 base at J, with 9 bases between. Germline CDR1 DFQATT, CDR2 SNEGSKA (reference sequence). The DNA for the CDR3 is TGCAGTACCAGACAGTCCTACGAGCAGTACTTC. This encodes CSTRQSYEQYF.

V usage is TRBV28 and J usage is TRBJ1-2, with D possibly matching TRBD1 (5 bases). This CDR3 has 13 amino acids. In germline, CDR1 is MDHEN, CDR2 SYDVKM. V was shortened by 7 bases and J by 1 base, with 10 bases between the two germline ends. This CDR3 reads CASTTGLNYGYTF. CDR3 sequence (DNA): TGTGCCAGCACCACGGGACTTAACTATGGCTACACCTTC.

Regarding this clone: Other DNA sequences in the sample encode the same CDR3. The chain combines TRBV5-1 with TRBJ1-1, with D possibly TRBD1 on 6 matching bases. Germline CDR1 SGHRS, CDR2 YFSETQ. The V gene lost 2 bases and the J gene lost 5 bases, with 7 bases spanning the gap. This CDR3 comprises 12 residues. CDR3: CASSFQGTEAFF. The CDR3 DNA is TGCGCCAGCAGCTTCCAGGGGACTGAAGCTTTCTTT.

This clone was seen a handful of times. The chain employs TRBV6-5 and TRBJ2-5; D possibly uses TRBD1 or TRBD2 (6 bases each). Trimming stripped 0 bases from V and 2 bases from J, with 13 bases between. The CDR3 loop spans 16 amino acids. Germline V CDR1 and CDR2: MNHEY, SVGAGI. The CDR3 loop reads CASSYSRRGSQETQYF. Written as DNA, the CDR3 is TGTGCCAGCAGTTACTCGAGGAGGGGGTCACAAGAGACCCAGTACTTC.

The chain joins TRBV27 to TRBJ2-1, with a possible D match to TRBD2 (7 bases). The V end was cut by 0 bases, the J end by 8 bases, with 11 bases between. Germline assignment: CDR1 MNHEY and CDR2 SMNVEV (reference sequence). This CDR3 comprises 14 residues. DNA for the CDR3: TGTGCCAGCAGTTTATCGGGGGGGCAGGATGAGCAGTTCTTC. Translating gives CASSLSGGQDEQFF.

Judged by abundance, this clone is medium-sized (0.01 to 0.1%). The rearrangement uses TRBV7-2 and TRBJ1-1; D unclear. V was clipped by 6 bases and J by 4 bases, with 9 bases between them. CDR1 and CDR2 from the germline V gene are SGHTA and FQGNSA. The CDR3 runs to 12 residues. CDR3 amino acids: CASREVPTEAFF. The DNA for the CDR3 is TGTGCCAGCAGAGAGGTTCCCACTGAAGCTTTCTTT.

This sequence joins TRBV19 and TRBJ2-1; tentative D call: TRBD1 (5 bases). V lost 3 bases and J lost 13, with 16 bases in between. Germline V gives CDR1 LNHDA, CDR2 SQIVND (reference sequence). The CDR3 totals 13 residues. CDR3 sequence reads: CASSISNSRVQFF. The CDR3 nucleotides read TGTGCCAGTAGTATTAGCAATTCCAGGGTTCAGTTCTTC.

The CDR3 sequence: CASSLVTGDGYEQYF. CDR3 DNA: TGCGCCAGCAGCTTGGTTACAGGGGACGGCTACGAGCAGTACTTC. This chain uses TRBV5-1 with TRBJ2-7, with 7 bases lining up with TRBD1. The CDR3 runs 15 residues. CDR1 SGHRS and CDR2 YFSETQ come from the germline V gene. V was clipped by 0 bases and J by 3 bases; unmatched bases: 6.

This clone has just a few counts. The chain is built from TRBV9 and TRBJ2-1, with D perhaps matching TRBD2 (6 bases). Looked up from germline, CDR1 is SGDLS and CDR2 is YYNGEE. This CDR3 comprises 14 residues. V dropped 0 bases and J dropped 3 bases, with 7 bases sitting between them. CDR3 region: CASSVDGSYNEQFF. CDR3 sequence (DNA): TGTGCCAGCAGCGTAGACGGGAGCTACAATGAGCAGTTCTTC.

The chain employs TRBV9 and TRBJ2-5; 9 nucleotides line up with TRBD2. Unmatched junction bases numbered 13, after V lost 0 bases and J lost 4 bases. Germline V CDR1 and CDR2: SGDLS, YYNGEE. The CDR3 runs to 18 residues. CDR3 sequence reads: CASSVGPSIAGEVETQYF. The CDR3 DNA is TGTGCCAGCAGCGTAGGACCTTCAATAGCGGGAGAAGTAGAGACCCAGTACTTC.

This clone was counted only a few times. This chain connects TRBV29-1 to TRBJ2-3, with D perhaps given as TRBD1 or TRBD2 (5 bases each). The germline V gene encodes CDR1 SQVTM and CDR2 ANQGSEA. This CDR3 contains 15 residues. V lost 4 bases and J lost 5, with 19 bases in between. The CDR3 DNA sequence: TGCAGCGTTGGAAAGCGTCGGGGCGCGGTAGATACGCAGTATTTT. Residues: CSVGKRRGAVDTQYF.

Only a few counts were recorded for this clone. V gene TRBV19 combines with J gene TRBJ2-3; D gene ambiguous. Germline CDR1 reads LNHDA; CDR2 reads SQIVND (reference sequence). The CDR3 extends over 12 amino acids. V lost 5 bases and J 6 bases, leaving 9 bases between the germline ends. The CDR3 nucleotides are TGTGCCAGTAGTCTCCCCCCGGATACGCAGTATTTT. It is translated as CASSLPPDTQYF. The variable domain in full, with the rest retrieved from reference TRBV19 and TRBJ2-3, is DGGITQSPKYLFRKEGQNVTLSCEQNLNHDAMYWYRQDPGQGLRLIYYSQIVNDFQKGDIAEGYSVSREKKESFPLTVTSAQKNPTAFYLCASSLPPDTQYFGPGTRLTVL.

This clone was seen a few times. V gene TRBV4-3 combines with J gene TRBJ1-2; 9 nucleotides agree with TRBD1. The CDR3 sequence is 16 residues long. Germline lookup yields CDR1 LGHNA and CDR2 YSLEER. Unmatched junction bases numbered 10, after V lost 2 bases and J lost 6 bases. CDR3: CASSQILRDRVDGYTF. CDR3 nucleotide sequence: TGCGCCAGCAGCCAAATCCTCCGGGACAGGGTCGATGGCTACACCTTC.

The chain is built from TRBV7-2 and TRBJ2-1, with D tentatively TRBD1 (7 bases). The CDR3 loop spans 15 amino acids. Germline V gene sequence: CDR1 SGHTA, CDR2 FQGNSA. The V end lost 5 bases, the J end lost 7 bases, and 18 bases lay between the germline ends. CDR3 amino acids: CASSTEGATGNEQFF. The DNA for the CDR3 is TGTGCCAGCAGCACGGAGGGGGCTACGGGAAATGAGCAGTTCTTC. The entire variable domain, with the rest obtained from reference TRBV7-2 and TRBJ2-1, is as follows: GAGVSQSPSNKVTEKGKDVELRCDPISGHTALYWYRQSLGQGLEFLIYFQGNSAPDKSGLPSDRFSAERTGGSVSTLTIQRTQQEDSAVYLCASSTEGATGNEQFFGPGTRLTVL.

The chain uses TRBV5-1 and TRBJ1-2; D gene unclear. The V and J ends lost 6 bases and 6 bases respectively, with 21 bases between them. Looked up from germline, CDR1 is SGHRS and CDR2 is YFSETQ. The CDR3 runs to 15 residues. CDR3 nucleotides: TGCGCCAGCAAGGTCGAGTTGGGCAGATGGGATGGCTACACCTTC. Its protein product is CASKVELGRWDGYTF.

This chain uses TRBV6-6 with TRBJ1-1; D call uncertain. With 0 bases removed from V and 8 bases from J, the gap between germline ends came to 19 bases. Germline V gene sequence: CDR1 MNHNY, CDR2 SVGAGI (reference sequence). CDR3 size: 16 residues. CDR3 protein: CASSYSSFRQAFEAFF. The CDR3 DNA follows: TGTGCCAGCAGTTACTCGAGCTTTCGTCAGGCCTTCGAAGCTTTCTTT.

J is TRBJ2-5 and V is TRBV6-5; 7 bases agree with TRBD2. Looked up from germline, CDR1 is MNHEY and CDR2 is SVGAGI. The CDR3 sequence is 13 residues long. Trimming removed 4 bases from V and 6 bases from J; junction bases left unmatched: 5. The CDR3 is CASSLAGEQTQYF. DNA of the CDR3: TGTGCCAGCAGTTTGGCGGGGGAGCAGACCCAGTACTTC.

The J gene is TRBJ1-2, the V gene TRBV18; D possibly corresponds to TRBD1 (5 bases). V lost 0 bases to trimming and J lost 8 bases, with 10 bases between them. Per the germline V gene, CDR1 is KGHSH and CDR2 is LQKENI. This CDR3 has 13 residues. CDR3 residues: CASSPPHRLGYTF. The CDR3 DNA is TGTGCCAGCTCACCACCGCACAGGCTAGGCTACACCTTC.

This rearrangement joins TRBV14 to TRBJ2-5, with D perhaps being TRBD1 or TRBD2 (5 bases each). The DNA end is a closer match to TRBJ2-7, so the J assignment may be wrong. CDR1 is SGHDN and CDR2 is FVKESK in the germline V gene. The CDR3 covers 16 residues. The CDR3 is CASSLHFRDHSYEQYF. The CDR3 coding sequence is TGTGCCAGCAGCTTGCATTTCCGGGACCACTCCTACGAGCAGTACTTC.